What follows are 6 T cell receptor beta chains derived from one specimen sequenced in a study of blood T cell repertoires in COVID-19 (dated by TCRdb to the early 2020s). The library relied on the immunoSEQ multiplex PCR assay. Imported from immuneACCESS, the table was reduced by TCRdb to in-frame sequences with V and J called. These copies leave out some clones; in studies compared against another copy, an unresolved V gene accounts for under half, and the cause of the remainder is not known. This sample comprises 300,000 to 400,000 clones, 88% of them detected only once. The top ten clones comprise 4% of the sample. The sequencing sample was made of peripheral blood. The receptors were sampled from a woman aged 45-59 years with active or convalescent COVID-19.

The CDR3 spells CAWSWDRVGFFGANVLTF. DNA for the CDR3: TGTGCCTGGAGTTGGGACAGGGTAGGTTTCTTTGGGGCCAACGTCCTGACTTTC. The V and J genes are TRBV30 and TRBJ2-6; 9 bases agree with TRBD1. The CDR3 has 18 amino acids. V shed 2 bases and J 3 bases; nucleotides not matched to a gene: 11. The germline gives CDR1 GTSNPN, CDR2 SVGIG (reference sequence).

V is TRBV30 and J is TRBJ2-5; 7 bases agree with TRBD1. The CDR3 extends over 15 amino acids. Germline V gives CDR1 GTSNPN, CDR2 SVGIG (reference sequence). Germline trimming cut 2 bases from V and 3 bases from J; bases unmatched to any gene: 9. CDR3 nucleotide sequence: TGTGCCTGGAGTAAACGGACAGGATTGAAAGAGACCCAGTACTTC. Translation: CAWSKRTGLKETQYF.

This rearrangement joins TRBV27 to TRBJ2-2; 7 positions agree with TRBD2. The CDR3 length is 15 residues. V was clipped by 3 bases and J by 0 bases; unmatched bases: 1. Germline CDR1 is MNHEY and CDR2 is SMNVEV (reference sequence). CDR3 sequence reads: CASSFSGTNTGELFF. The CDR3 DNA reads TGTGCCAGCAGTTTCAGCGGGACGAACACCGGGGAGCTGTTTTTT.

This sequence joins TRBV7-3 and TRBJ1-1; tentatively, D is TRBD1 (6 bases). Germline CDR1 SGHTA, CDR2 FQGTGA. The CDR3 consists of 16 residues. V was clipped by 5 bases and J by 7 bases, with 23 bases between them. CDR3: CASSLQGFGFGGEAFF. CDR3 coding DNA: TGTGCCAGCAGCCTTCAGGGGTTCGGATTTGGGGGTGAAGCTTTCTTT.

This clone is a singleton in its sample. The chain employs TRBV13 and TRBJ1-2; D remains ambiguous. Germline CDR1 PRHDT, CDR2 FYEKMQ (reference sequence). The CDR3 runs 14 residues. Trimming shortened V by 2 bases and J by 4 bases, and 11 bases separated the two germline ends. The CDR3 loop is CASSLIMASYGYTF. The CDR3 coding sequence is TGTGCCAGCAGCTTAATCATGGCCAGCTATGGCTACACCTTC.

CDR3 bases: TGTGCCAGCAGCCCAGGGGGGAGGAGACAGAACATCGAGACCCAGTACTTC. The encoded protein is CASSPGGRRQNIETQYF. The rearrangement links TRBV9 to TRBJ2-5; the D gene is possibly TRBD1 (7 bases). Looked up from germline, CDR1 is SGDLS and CDR2 is YYNGEE. Trimming took off 4 bases at V and 5 bases at J, with 24 bases between the two ends. This CDR3 region has 17 residues.